This T cell receptor beta chain was found in a study of early T cells in non-severe SARS-CoV-2 infection (dated by TCRdb to 2020 to 2023). Some background on the complete study: Because TCR sequencing relied on bulk RNA taken from unsorted whole blood, pairing of alpha and beta chains was not possible. Summary of the overall study and its limitations: VDJdb matching was skewed toward anti-spike CD8 responses and likely underestimated virus-specific expansions, missing private and CD4 specificities.

Libraries were made using 5' RACE. Instrument on record: NextSeq 500. In the TCR library protocol, unique molecular identifiers were attached to individual cDNA molecules to correct for PCR bias and sequencing error. Sequencing covered both TCR alpha and beta chains, and within each sample the abundances of alpha and beta sequences were tightly co-correlated. In the original analysis: Decombinator V4 was used to perform V gene, J gene and CDR3 annotation of TCR sequences. Expanded TCRs were defined as changing significantly between any two time points under a Poisson model with p below 0.0001. Abundances of TCRs were expressed as counts per million after normalisation to the total number of TCRs sequenced in each sample. MAIT TCRs were defined by TRAV1-2 paired with TRAJ12, TRAJ20 or TRAJ33, and iNKT TCRs by TRAV10 paired with TRAJ18. A search of VDJdb, accessed on 1 November 2021, was run for TCRs annotated to CMV, EBV and SARS-CoV-2, with TCRs annotated for multiple antigens excluded. Starting from the raw public reads, TCRdb applied fastp trimming at Q25, assembled clones with MiXCR and retained in-frame beta chains. Each CDR3 protein gets just one entry, which takes the most common genes and DNA from the rows behind it. What appears here as the V and J calls and clone size reflects TCRdb's work, not the paper's. The sample table holds under 95,000 distinct CDR3 sequences, of which around 12% were seen once. In total, the top ten clones hold 3.5% to 5.5% of the sample.

This clonotype was recorded many times. Its antigen remains unidentified. No clone much larger than this one lies a single base away; base qualities are absent. The study was a case-control design nested within a healthcare worker cohort in London, UK, with weekly nasopharyngeal swab PCR tests and blood sampling. Healthcare workers were recruited between 23 and 31 March 2020, during the week of the UK lockdown, and were followed weekly for up to about 15 weeks. Via the germline V gene, CDR1 is LGHNA and CDR2 YNFKEQ. From its cysteine to its phenylalanine, the CDR3 spans 13 amino acids. CDR3 DNA is the only sequence kept; it has 39 bases, read in frame from the first base. Relative to germline, V is 5 bases shorter and J is 6 bases shorter, with 14 bases between their ends.

The sample consisted of whole blood. The origin of this receptor is an adult who was a healthcare worker with PCR-confirmed SARS-CoV-2 infection or an uninfected control (not recorded which). The sequence joins TRBV4-2 to TRBJ2-7; TRBD2 might be the D gene, on 6 matching bases. The nucleotide sequence is given as TGTGCCAGCAGCGCAACTAGCTTCGGCGAGCAGTACTTC. It specifies CASSATSFGEQYF.